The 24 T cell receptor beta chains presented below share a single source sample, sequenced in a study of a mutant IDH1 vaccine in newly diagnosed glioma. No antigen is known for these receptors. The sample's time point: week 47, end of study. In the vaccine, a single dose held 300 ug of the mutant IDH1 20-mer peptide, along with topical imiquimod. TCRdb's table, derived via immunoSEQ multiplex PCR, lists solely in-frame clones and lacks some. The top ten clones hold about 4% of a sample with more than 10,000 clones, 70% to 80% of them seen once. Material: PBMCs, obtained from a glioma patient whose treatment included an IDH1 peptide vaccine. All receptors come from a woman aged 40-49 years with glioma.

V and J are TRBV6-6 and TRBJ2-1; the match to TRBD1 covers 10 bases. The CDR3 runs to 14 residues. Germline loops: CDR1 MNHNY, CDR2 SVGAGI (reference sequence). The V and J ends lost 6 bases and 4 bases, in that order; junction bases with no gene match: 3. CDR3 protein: CASRRDRGYNEQFF. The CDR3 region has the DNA TGTGCCAGCAGGCGGGACAGGGGATACAATGAGCAGTTCTTC.

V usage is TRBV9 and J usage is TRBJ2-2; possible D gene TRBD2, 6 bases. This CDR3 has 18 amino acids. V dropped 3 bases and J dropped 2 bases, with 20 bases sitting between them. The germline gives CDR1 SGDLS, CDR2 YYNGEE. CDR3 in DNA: TGTGCCAGCAGCGGGGATGTTGTTGCGGGGTCTAACACCGGGGAGCTGTTTTTT. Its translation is CASSGDVVAGSNTGELFF.

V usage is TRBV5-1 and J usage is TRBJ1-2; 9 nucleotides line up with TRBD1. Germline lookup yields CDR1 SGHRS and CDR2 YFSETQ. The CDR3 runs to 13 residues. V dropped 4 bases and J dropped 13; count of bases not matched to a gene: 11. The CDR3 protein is CASSLRQGDPSTF. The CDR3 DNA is TGCGCCAGCAGCCTCAGACAGGGGGACCCCTCCACCTTC.

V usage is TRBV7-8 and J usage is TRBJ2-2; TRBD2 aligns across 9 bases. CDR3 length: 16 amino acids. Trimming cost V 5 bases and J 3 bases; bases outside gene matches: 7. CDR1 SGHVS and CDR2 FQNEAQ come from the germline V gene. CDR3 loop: CASSGAGGSDTGELFF. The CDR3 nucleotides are TGTGCCAGCAGCGGGGCGGGAGGGAGTGACACCGGGGAGCTGTTTTTT.

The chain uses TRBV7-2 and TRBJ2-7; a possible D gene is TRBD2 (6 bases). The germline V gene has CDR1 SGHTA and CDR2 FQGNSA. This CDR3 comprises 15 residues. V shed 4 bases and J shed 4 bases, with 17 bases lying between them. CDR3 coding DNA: TGTGCCAGCAGCTCCGTGGCGGGACCCCGATACGAGCAGTACTTC. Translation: CASSSVAGPRYEQYF.

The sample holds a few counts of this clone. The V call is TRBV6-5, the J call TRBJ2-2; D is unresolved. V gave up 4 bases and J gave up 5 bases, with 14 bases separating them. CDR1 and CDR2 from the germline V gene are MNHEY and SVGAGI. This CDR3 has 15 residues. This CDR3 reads CASSSGFQVTGELFF. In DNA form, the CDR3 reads TGTGCCAGCAGTTCCGGGTTCCAGGTGACCGGGGAGCTGTTTTTT.

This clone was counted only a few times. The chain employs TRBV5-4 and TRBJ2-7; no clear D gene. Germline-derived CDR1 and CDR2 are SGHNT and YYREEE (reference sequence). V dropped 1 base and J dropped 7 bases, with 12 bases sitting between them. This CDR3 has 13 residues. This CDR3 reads CASSLHGLGEQYF. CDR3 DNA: TGTGCCAGCAGCTTGCACGGGCTCGGGGAGCAGTACTTC. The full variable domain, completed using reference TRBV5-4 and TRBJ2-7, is ETGVTQSPTHLIKTRGQQVTLRCSSQSGHNTVSWYQQALGQGPQFIFQYYREEENGRGNFPPRFSGLQFPNYSSELNVNALELDDSALYLCASSLHGLGEQYFGPGTRLTVT.

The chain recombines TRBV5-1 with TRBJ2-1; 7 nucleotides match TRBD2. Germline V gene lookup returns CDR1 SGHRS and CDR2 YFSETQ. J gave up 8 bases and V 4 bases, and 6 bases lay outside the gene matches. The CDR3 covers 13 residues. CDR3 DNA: TGCGCCAGCAGCCCCGGGGGGTGGGATGAGCAGTTCTTC. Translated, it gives CASSPGGWDEQFF.

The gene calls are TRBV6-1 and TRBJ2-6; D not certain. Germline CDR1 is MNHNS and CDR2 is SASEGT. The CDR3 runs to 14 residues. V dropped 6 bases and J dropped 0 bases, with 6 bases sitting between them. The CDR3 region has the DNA TGTGCCAGCAGCCAGAACTCTGGGGCCAACGTCCTGACTTTC. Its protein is CASSQNSGANVLTF.

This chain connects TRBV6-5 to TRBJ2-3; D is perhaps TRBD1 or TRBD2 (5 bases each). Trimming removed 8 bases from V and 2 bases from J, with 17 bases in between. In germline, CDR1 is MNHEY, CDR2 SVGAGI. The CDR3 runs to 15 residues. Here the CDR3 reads CASSGARDLTDTQYF. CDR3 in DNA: TGTGCCAGCTCAGGCGCACGGGACCTCACAGATACGCAGTATTTT.

The CDR3 sequence is CASAPSGGGYTQYF. The CDR3 DNA reads TGTGCCTCCGCTCCTAGCGGGGGGGGCTATACGCAGTATTTT. This sequence joins TRBV7-2 and TRBJ2-3, with 12 bases aligning to TRBD2. The trim removed 11 bases at V and 7 bases at J, leaving 10 bases unmatched. Looked up from germline, CDR1 is SGHTA and CDR2 is FQGNSA. The CDR3 is 14 residues long.

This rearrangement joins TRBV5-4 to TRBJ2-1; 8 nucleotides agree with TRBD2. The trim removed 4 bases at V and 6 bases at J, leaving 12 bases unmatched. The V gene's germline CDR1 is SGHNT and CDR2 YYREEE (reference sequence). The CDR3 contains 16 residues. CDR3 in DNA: TGTGCCAGCAGCCCTCCCGGGACTAGGTCTGCCAATGAGCAGTTCTTC. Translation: CASSPPGTRSANEQFF.

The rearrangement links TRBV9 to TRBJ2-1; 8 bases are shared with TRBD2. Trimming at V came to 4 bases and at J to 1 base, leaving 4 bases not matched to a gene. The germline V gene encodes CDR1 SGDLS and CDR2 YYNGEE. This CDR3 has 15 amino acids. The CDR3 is CASSSGGLSYNEQFF. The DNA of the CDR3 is TGTGCCAGCAGCAGCGGGGGCCTTTCCTACAATGAGCAGTTCTTC.

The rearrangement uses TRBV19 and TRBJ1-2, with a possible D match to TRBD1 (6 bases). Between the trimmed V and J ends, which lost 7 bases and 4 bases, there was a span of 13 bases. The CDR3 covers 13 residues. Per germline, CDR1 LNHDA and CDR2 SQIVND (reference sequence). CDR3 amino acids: CASNQQGSYGYTF. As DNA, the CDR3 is TGTGCCAGTAATCAACAGGGTTCCTATGGCTACACCTTC.

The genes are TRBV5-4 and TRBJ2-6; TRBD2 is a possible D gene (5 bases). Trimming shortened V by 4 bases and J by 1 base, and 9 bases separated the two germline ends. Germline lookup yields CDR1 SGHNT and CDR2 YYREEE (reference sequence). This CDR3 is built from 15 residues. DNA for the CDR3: TGTGCCAGCAGCCCAGCGGCATCTGGGGCCAACGTCCTGACTTTC. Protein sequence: CASSPAASGANVLTF.

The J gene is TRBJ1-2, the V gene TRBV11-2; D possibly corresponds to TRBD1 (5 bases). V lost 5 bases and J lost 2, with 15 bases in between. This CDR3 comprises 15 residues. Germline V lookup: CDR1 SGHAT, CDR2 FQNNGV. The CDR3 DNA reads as TGTGCCAGCAGCGAGAACAGGAATACCAACTATGGCTACACCTTC. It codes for CASSENRNTNYGYTF.

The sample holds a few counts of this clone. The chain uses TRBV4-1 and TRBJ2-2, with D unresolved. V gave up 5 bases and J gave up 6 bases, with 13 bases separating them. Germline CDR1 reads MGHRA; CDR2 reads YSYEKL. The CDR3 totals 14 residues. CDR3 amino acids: CASSYVSTPGELFF. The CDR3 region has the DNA TGCGCCAGCAGCTACGTTTCCACCCCCGGGGAGCTGTTTTTT.

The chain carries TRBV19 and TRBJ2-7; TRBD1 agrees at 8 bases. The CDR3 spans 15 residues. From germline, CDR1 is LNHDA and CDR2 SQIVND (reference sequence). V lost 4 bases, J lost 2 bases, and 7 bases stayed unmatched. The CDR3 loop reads CASSNVRGQAYEQYF. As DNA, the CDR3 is TGTGCCAGTAGTAACGTTCGGGGACAGGCCTACGAGCAGTACTTC.

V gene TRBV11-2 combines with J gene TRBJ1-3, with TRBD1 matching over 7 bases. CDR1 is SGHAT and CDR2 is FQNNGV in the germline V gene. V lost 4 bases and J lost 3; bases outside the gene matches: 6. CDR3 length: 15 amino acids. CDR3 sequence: CASSWGAGGGNTIYF. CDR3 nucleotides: TGTGCCAGCAGCTGGGGGGCAGGGGGTGGAAACACCATATATTTT.

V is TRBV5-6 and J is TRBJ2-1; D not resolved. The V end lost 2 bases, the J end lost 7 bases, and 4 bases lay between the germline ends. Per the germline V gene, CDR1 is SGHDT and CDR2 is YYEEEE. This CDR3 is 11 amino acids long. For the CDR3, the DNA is TGTGCCAGCAGCTTCTATAATGAGCAGTTCTTC. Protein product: CASSFYNEQFF.

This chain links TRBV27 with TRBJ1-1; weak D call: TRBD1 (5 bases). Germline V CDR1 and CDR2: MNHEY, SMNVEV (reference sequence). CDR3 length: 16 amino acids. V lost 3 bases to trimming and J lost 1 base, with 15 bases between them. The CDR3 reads CASSLSWGRQNTEAFF. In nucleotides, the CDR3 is TGTGCCAGCAGTTTGAGCTGGGGCAGACAGAACACTGAAGCTTTCTTT.

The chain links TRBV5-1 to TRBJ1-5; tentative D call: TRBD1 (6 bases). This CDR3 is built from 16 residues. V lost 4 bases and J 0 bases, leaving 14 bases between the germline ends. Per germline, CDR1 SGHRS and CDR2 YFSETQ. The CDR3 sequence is CASSPGAVISNQPQHF. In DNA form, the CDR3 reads TGCGCCAGCAGCCCGGGGGCAGTCATTAGCAATCAGCCCCAGCATTTT.

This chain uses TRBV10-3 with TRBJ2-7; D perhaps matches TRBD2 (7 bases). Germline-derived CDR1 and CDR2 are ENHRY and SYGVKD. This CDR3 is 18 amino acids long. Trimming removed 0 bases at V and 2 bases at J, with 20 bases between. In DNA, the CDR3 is TGTGCCATCAGTGAGTCTAGGACAGAGGGAGGGGGTACCTACGAGCAGTACTTC. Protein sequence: CAISESRTEGGGTYEQYF.

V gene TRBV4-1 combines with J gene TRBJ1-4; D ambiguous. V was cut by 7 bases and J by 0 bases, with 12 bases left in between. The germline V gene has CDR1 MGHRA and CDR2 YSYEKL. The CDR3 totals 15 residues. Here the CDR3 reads CASIWAASTNEKLFF. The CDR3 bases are TGCGCCAGCATCTGGGCAGCTTCAACTAATGAAAAACTGTTTTTT.